This is a list of T cell receptor beta chains from one sample in a study of identical twins. TCRdb redid the calling of the 5' RACE reads with MiXCR, one entry per CDR3 protein. This sample has 200,000 to 250,000 distinct CDR3 sequences, with roughly an eighth found just once. Sequenced material: memory (CD45RO+) T cells sorted from blood. These receptors were obtained from a woman aged 18-29 years in good health. CDR3s include the opening cysteine and the closing phenylalanine or tryptophan. A D gene is named only where the DNA matches it firmly. Not all rows give a size; the values are once, few, many and, for expanded clones, a class.

V,size,D,J,DNA,CDR3
TRBV20-1,many,.,TRBJ1-5,TGCAGCGTACGGCAGGGCAATCAGCCCCAGCATTTT,CSVRQGNQPQHF
TRBV5-1,.,TRBD2,TRBJ2-1,TGCGCCAGCAGCTTGGCCGGGACTAGCGTGAATGAGCAGTTCTTC,CASSLAGTSVNEQFF
TRBV29-1,.,.,TRBJ1-2,TGCAGCGTAGCCCCCCGGGGGCTAGGTGGCTACACCTTC,CSVAPRGLGGYTF
TRBV12-3/TRBV12-4,few,.,TRBJ2-6,TGTGCCAGCAGTTACCACAGGTCTGGGGCCAACGTCCTGACTTTC,CASSYHRSGANVLTF
TRBV20-1,many,TRBD2,TRBJ2-5,TGCAGTGCTAGATCCCCCCCCGGGAGCGCGGGGGGCATGGGGGAGACCCAGTACTTC,CSARSPPGSAGGMGETQYF
TRBV15,many,TRBD2,TRBJ2-1,TGTGCCACCAGCAGGCCGGAGCGGGGAAAGAATGAGCAGTTCTTC,CATSRPERGKNEQFF
TRBV29-1,.,.,TRBJ2-5,TGCAGCGTTGAATGGGGCAGGCAAGAGACCCAGTACTTC,CSVEWGRQETQYF
TRBV7-2,few,TRBD1,TRBJ1-5,TGTGCCAGCAGCGGTGACAGGGGGAACAATCAGCCCCAGCATTTT,CASSGDRGNNQPQHF
TRBV27,.,.,TRBJ1-2,TGTGCCAGCAGGCTAAACCTAAACTATGGCTACACCTTC,CASRLNLNYGYTF
TRBV12-3/TRBV12-4,.,TRBD1,TRBJ2-1,TGTGCCAGCAGTTTATCGACAGGGGCCCTGGGATACCAGTTCTTC,CASSLSTGALGYQFF
TRBV9,few,.,TRBJ2-5,TGTGCCAGCAGCCCCCAGGAGGGACGAGAGACCCAGTACTTC,CASSPQEGRETQYF
TRBV28,few,.,TRBJ1-5,TGTGCCAGCGAGCCCGGGGGCTCGTATCAGCCCCAGCATTTT,CASEPGGSYQPQHF
TRBV5-1,few,TRBD2,TRBJ2-2,TGCGCCAGCAGCTTGGCGGCGGGGGGCGACACCGGGGAGCTGTTTTTT,CASSLAAGGDTGELFF
TRBV27,few,TRBD1,TRBJ1-1,TGTGCCAGCAGTGGGGACAGGTCAAGTCTGAACACTGAAGCTTTCTTT,CASSGDRSSLNTEAFF
TRBV29-1,.,.,TRBJ2-1,TGCAGCATAAGATCGGCGGGGACGCTGGGTCAGTTCTTC,CSIRSAGTLGQFF
TRBV29-1,few,.,TRBJ2-1,TGCAGCGCCGGACTCAGCTCCTACAATGAGCAGTTCTTC,CSAGLSSYNEQFF
TRBV11-2,.,TRBD2,TRBJ2-1,TGTGCCAGCAGCACCATACTAGCGGGAGTTGGGAATGAGCAGTTCTTC,CASSTILAGVGNEQFF
TRBV20-1,.,TRBD1,TRBJ1-1,TGCAGTGCTTCCCACAGGGGGCTTACTGAAGCTTTCTTT,CSASHRGLTEAFF
TRBV19,.,.,TRBJ2-3,TGTGCCAGTAGTATACGCCTCACAGATACGCAGTATTTT,CASSIRLTDTQYF
TRBV27,few,.,TRBJ2-1,TGTGCCAGCAACCAGCCGGAGCAGTTCTTC,CASNQPEQFF
TRBV11-3,many,.,TRBJ2-5,TGTGCCAGCAGCTTAGGGAGGGCGGAGACCCAGTACTTC,CASSLGRAETQYF
TRBV20-1,few,TRBD2,TRBJ2-3,TGCAGTGCTAGCCCCTATACTAGCGGGAGGGCCCTCCACACAGATACGCAGTATTTT,CSASPYTSGRALHTDTQYF
TRBV13,.,.,TRBJ2-3,TGTGCCAGCAGCTTGAGGGTTGCAGATACGCAGTATTTT,CASSLRVADTQYF